This record concerns one T cell receptor beta chain sequence. What it binds is unknown. Deep level was the assay's run setting. Original methodology: Junction-only immunoSEQ sequences carried no quality scores, so filtering differed. Profiling relied on immunoSEQ multiplex PCR, and the TCRdb table lists in-frame clones only, not all of them. V, J and clone size are taken as reported in that table, and D and trimming were inferred from the DNA itself. This table has 2 million to 2.5 million clones, approximately 94% appearing once. The data are from a study of shared clonotypes between healthy human individuals. Study-wide background: Each donor contributed plates that comprised three CD4 naive, three CD4 memory, two CD8 naive and one CD8 memory. Notes on the study in general: A generally larger estimated richness was seen in naive subsets than in memory subsets.

The CDR3 is 17 residues long. CDR1 SGHTA and CDR2 FQGNSA come from the germline V gene. V lost 5 bases and J 1 base, leaving 18 bases between the germline ends. This sequence originates from a man between 18 and 29 years old in good health. The chain couples TRBV7-2 to TRBJ2-4; possible D gene TRBD1, 6 bases. The specimen was naive CD4+ T cells sorted from blood. Noted subset: CD45RA+ positively selected. The CDR3 region is CASSDRSEIGAKNIQYF. In nucleotides, the CDR3 is TGTGCCAGCAGCGACAGGTCGGAAATTGGGGCCAAAAACATTCAGTACTTC.